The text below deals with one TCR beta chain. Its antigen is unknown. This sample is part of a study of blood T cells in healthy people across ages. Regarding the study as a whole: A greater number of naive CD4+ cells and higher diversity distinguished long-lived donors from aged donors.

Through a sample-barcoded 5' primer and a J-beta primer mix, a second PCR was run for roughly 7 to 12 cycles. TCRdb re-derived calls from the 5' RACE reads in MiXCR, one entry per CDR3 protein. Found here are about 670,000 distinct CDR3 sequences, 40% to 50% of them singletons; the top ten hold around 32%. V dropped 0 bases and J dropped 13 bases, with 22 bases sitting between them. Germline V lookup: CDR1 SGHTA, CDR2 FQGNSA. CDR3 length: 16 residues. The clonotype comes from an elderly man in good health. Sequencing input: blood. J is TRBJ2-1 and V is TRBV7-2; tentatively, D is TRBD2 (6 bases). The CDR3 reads CASSLAGRGVQETQFF. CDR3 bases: TGTGCCAGCAGCTTAGCGGGGCGGGGTGTACAAGAGACCCAGTTCTTC.